Listed below are T cell receptor beta chains from one sample, sequenced in a study of pediatric ulcerative colitis. Produced via immunoSEQ multiplex PCR; TCRdb's table is partial and in-frame only. The table includes tens of thousands of clones, around 69% detected once. Sequenced input: gut tissue. Receptors originate from a boy under 18 with severe ulcerative colitis. The CDR3 runs from the conserved cysteine through the conserved F or W. For some rows the clone size is stated as once, few or many, or as a class when expanded; others skip it.

TRBV5-6	TRBJ2-4	NA	CASSFSGAGDIQYF
TRBV7-2	TRBJ1-2	NA	CASSLSQGNGYTF
TRBV5-1	TRBJ2-3	NA	CASSHGLAGALITDTQYF
TRBV7-2	TRBJ2-1	NA	CASSLGLVSYNEQFF
TRBV29-1	TRBJ2-5	NA	CSVGSETQYF
TRBV6-5	TRBJ2-5	NA	CASSYRGQETQYF
TRBV7-2	TRBJ1-2	NA	CASSLETGGAFGYTF
TRBV7-2	TRBJ2-4	NA	CASSLDLVNIQYF
TRBV18	TRBJ2-3	NA	CASSPFRQSDTQYF
TRBV27	TRBJ1-1	NA	CASSLRGTYTEAFF
TRBV18	TRBJ2-2	NA	CASSPRGAMNTGELFF
TRBV7-2	TRBJ1-1	few	CASSSYGGLEAFF
TRBV30	TRBJ1-1	NA	CARGQLNTEAFF
TRBV6-1	TRBJ1-1	few	CASSQGQLPNF
TRBV9	TRBJ2-6	NA	CASSPTTGANVLTF
TRBV7-9	TRBJ1-1	few	CASSLEAGVGAFF
TRBV7-3	TRBJ2-1	NA	CASSLLVSSYNEQFF
TRBV5-1	TRBJ2-7	NA	CASSFGQGAIEQYF
TRBV9	TRBJ1-4	few	CASSVGPSTNEKLFF
TRBV30	TRBJ2-2	NA	CAFGARSNTGELFF
TRBV5-1	TRBJ1-1	few	CASRSDPNTEAFF
TRBV19	TRBJ1-4	NA	CASSRGGTLKEKLFF
TRBV30	TRBJ2-1	NA	CAWSVLALSDEQFF
TRBV5-1	TRBJ2-7	NA	CASSPVAGSYEQYF
TRBV30	TRBJ1-3	NA	CAWSTARAGGNTIYF
TRBV5-1	TRBJ1-2	NA	CASSLAAPDYGYTF
TRBV30	TRBJ1-6	NA	CAWSPTYNSPLHF
TRBV30	TRBJ2-2	NA	CAWKPSGTGELFF
TRBV5-1	TRBJ2-1	NA	CASRDGGNEQFF
TRBV9	TRBJ1-2	NA	CASSSGVGVNYGYTF
TRBV5-1	TRBJ2-3	NA	CASSLSGVSTDTQYF
TRBV11-2	TRBJ1-5	NA	CASIRKYSNQPQHF
TRBV30	TRBJ2-7	NA	CAWSVGYGSYEQYF
TRBV15	TRBJ2-1	NA	CATSSARTSGGNEQFF
TRBV6-6	TRBJ2-7	NA	CASSSPPGVYEQYF
TRBV6-5	TRBJ2-7	NA	CASSATLRGAYEQYF
TRBV5-4	TRBJ2-7	NA	CASSPDPASYEQYF
TRBV18	TRBJ1-6	few	CASSPTGDLGSSPLHF
TRBV6-5	TRBJ2-2	NA	CASSWDRGTGELFF
TRBV5-1	TRBJ1-6	once	CASSLLTGDSPLHF
TRBV5-1	TRBJ2-7	NA	CASSTDRSSYEQYF
TRBV5-1	TRBJ2-1	NA	CASSPKGSGGAVNEQFF
TRBV28	TRBJ1-5	medium-sized	CAGQYRGNQPQHF
TRBV11-1	TRBJ2-1	NA	CASSLAGGSGVHEQFF
TRBV19	TRBJ1-1	once	CASSIAGVGGTEAFF
TRBV30	TRBJ2-1	NA	CAWSVFGMDEQFF
TRBV7-3	TRBJ2-5	few	CASSQGGQETQYF
TRBV30	TRBJ2-3	NA	CAWSASADTQYF